This T cell receptor (beta chain) was identified during a study of T cells in tumors and immune-related adverse events (dated by TCRdb to about 2021). Worth noting for this clone: Its binding antigen is unknown. Base quality data are lacking; no much larger clone is found one base away.

The junction shows trimming of 4 bases on V and 2 bases on J, plus 18 bases between the germline ends. According to the germline V gene, CDR1 reads SGDLS and CDR2 reads YYNGEE. Including cysteine and phenylalanine, the CDR3 has 16 amino acids. The retained sequence is limited to the CDR3, 48 bases, with the frame set at the first base. According to the study, the label for this sample's treatment or condition signals: nivolumab (PD-1 blockade) given before sampling. The DNeasy Blood and Tissue Kit was used to extract DNA from formalin-fixed paraffin-embedded specimens. The TCR beta locus was amplified and sequenced using the immunoSEQ assay, from which bulk TCR Vbeta CDR3 data were obtained. As for the original processing: CDR3s were excluded if they were non-productive, were shorter than 7 amino acids, or did not start with C or end with F/W. Analysis was restricted to specimens with at least 1000 reads, and each clonotype was defined at the amino acid level. Clonality was computed as 1 minus Pielou's evenness. Library sizes were equalized by abundance-weighted random subsampling with replacement, which was repeated 100 times so that 95% confidence intervals could be reported. Repertoire overlap was quantified using the Morisita overlap index, and the top 40 clones per specimen were examined for overlap with the irAE. The immuneACCESS repertoire file appears here via TCRdb, limited to in-frame rearrangements. These files lack a portion of the clones; in checked studies, under half of the deficit traces to unresolved V genes, and the cause of the others is not known. V, J and clone size derive from that table, while D and trimming were established from the DNA sequence. For this sample the table gives around 22,000 clones, of which around 90% were detected only once. Approximately 1.5% of the sample is in the top ten clones.

The source material was lymph node tissue, sampled from a patient treated with anti-PD-1 therapy. In this chain, TRBV9 is recombined with TRBJ2-5, and TRBD2 may be the D gene, going by 6 matching bases. This TCR came from a female donor with metastatic renal cell carcinoma. The DNA is as follows: TGTGCCAGCAGCTCCAGTTTGGGGGGTCGGCAAGAGACCCAGTACTTC. Translation gives CASSSSLGGRQETQYF.